Ten or more counts support the clone carrying this TCR beta chain. The target antigen is unknown. This entry belongs to a study of identical twins. Findings of the study overall: Without tracking the same donors, conclusions rested on cross-sectional statistical analysis.

One entry per CDR3 protein, called by TCRdb with MiXCR from the 5' RACE reads. The sample lists hundreds of thousands of distinct CDR3 sequences, approximately 9% occurring once. CDR3 length: 15 amino acids. The junction had 14 bases not matched to a gene; V was cut back by 5 bases and J by 7 bases. The same specimen was also included in a second study, on yellow fever vaccine responses in identical twins.

The genes are TRBV12-3 or TRBV12-4 and TRBJ2-7, with 7 bases matching TRBD1. Source material: PBMCs. This sequence originates from a young woman in good health. CDR3 nucleotides: TGTGCCAGCAGTCCCGGGACAGTCGGGCTCGGTGAGCAGTACTTC. This codes for CASSPGTVGLGEQYF.